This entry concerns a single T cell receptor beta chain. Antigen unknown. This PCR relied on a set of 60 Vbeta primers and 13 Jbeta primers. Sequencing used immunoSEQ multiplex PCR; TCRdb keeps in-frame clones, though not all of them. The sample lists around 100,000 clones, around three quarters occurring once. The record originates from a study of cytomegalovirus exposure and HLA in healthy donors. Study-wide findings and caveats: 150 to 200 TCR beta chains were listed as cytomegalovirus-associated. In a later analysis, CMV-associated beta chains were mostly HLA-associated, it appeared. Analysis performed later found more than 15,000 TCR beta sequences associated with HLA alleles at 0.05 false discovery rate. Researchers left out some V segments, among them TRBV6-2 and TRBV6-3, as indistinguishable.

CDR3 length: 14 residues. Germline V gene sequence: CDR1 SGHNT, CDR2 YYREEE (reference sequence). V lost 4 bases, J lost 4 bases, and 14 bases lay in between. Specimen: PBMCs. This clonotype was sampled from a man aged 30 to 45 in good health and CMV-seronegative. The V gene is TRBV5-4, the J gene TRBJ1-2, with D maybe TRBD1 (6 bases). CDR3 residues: CASSGSTGAYGYTF. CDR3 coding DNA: TGTGCCAGCAGCGGGTCGACAGGCGCCTATGGCTACACCTTC. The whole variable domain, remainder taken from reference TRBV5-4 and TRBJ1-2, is ETGVTQSPTHLIKTRGQQVTLRCSSQSGHNTVSWYQQALGQGPQFIFQYYREEENGRGNFPPRFSGLQFPNYSSELNVNALELDDSALYLCASSGSTGAYGYTFGSGTRLTVV.